These T cell receptor beta chains were read from a single sample in a study of blood T cell repertoires in COVID-19. Sequenced by immunoSEQ multiplex PCR; TCRdb stores in-frame clones only, minus some. The sample shows roughly 300,000 clones, roughly 88% of them seen only once. The material sequenced was peripheral blood. Receptor source: a man aged 18 to 30 with active or convalescent COVID-19. The CDR3 runs from the conserved cysteine through the conserved F or W. Fields, in order: J gene, V gene, clone size, D gene, CDR3 DNA, CDR3 protein. D genes are given only for firm matches. Size is omitted from some rows. Given values are once, few, many or a class for expanded clones.

j_gene: TRBJ1-5
v_gene: TRBV5-5
abundance: once
d_gene: -
CDR3nt: TGTGCCAGCAGCTTGGCGCCAGGATCGGGGTCTCAGCCCCAGCATTTT
CDR3aa: CASSLAPGSGSQPQHF

j_gene: TRBJ1-1
v_gene: TRBV27
abundance: -
d_gene: TRBD1
CDR3nt: TGTGCCAGCAGTAAACACGAGACAGGGACAGACACTGAAGCTTTCTTT
CDR3aa: CASSKHETGTDTEAFF

j_gene: TRBJ1-5
v_gene: TRBV3-1/TRBV3-2
abundance: few
d_gene: -
CDR3nt: TGTGCCAGCTCCGGGTGGAATCAGCCCCAGCATTTT
CDR3aa: CASSGWNQPQHF

j_gene: TRBJ2-5
v_gene: TRBV19
abundance: -
d_gene: -
CDR3nt: TGTGCCAGTAGTATATTAGTCCGAGAGACCCAGTACTTC
CDR3aa: CASSILVRETQYF

j_gene: TRBJ1-6
v_gene: TRBV27
abundance: few
d_gene: TRBD1
CDR3nt: TGTGCCAGCAGTTTATTGGGACAGGGGTATTCACCCCTCCACTTT
CDR3aa: CASSLLGQGYSPLHF

j_gene: TRBJ1-2
v_gene: TRBV28
abundance: -
d_gene: TRBD1
CDR3nt: TGTGCCAGCAGGGGGACAGGGGCTAGCTATGGCTACACCTTC
CDR3aa: CASRGTGASYGYTF

j_gene: TRBJ2-3
v_gene: TRBV3-1/TRBV3-2
abundance: -
d_gene: -
CDR3nt: TGTGCCAGCAGCCAAGTATCAGATACGCAGTATTTT
CDR3aa: CASSQVSDTQYF

j_gene: TRBJ2-1
v_gene: TRBV3-1/TRBV3-2
abundance: -
d_gene: -
CDR3nt: TGTGCCAGCAGCCAAGTAGTGGGGCTATCCTACAATGAGCAGTTCTTC
CDR3aa: CASSQVVGLSYNEQFF

j_gene: TRBJ1-2
v_gene: TRBV5-6
abundance: -
d_gene: TRBD1
CDR3nt: TGTGCCAGCAGTTCTACTACAGGGGGGTATGGCTACACCTTC
CDR3aa: CASSSTTGGYGYTF

j_gene: TRBJ1-1
v_gene: TRBV12-5
abundance: -
d_gene: -
CDR3nt: TGTGCTAGCAGGGAAGGGGCTGAAGCTTTCTTT
CDR3aa: CASREGAEAFF

j_gene: TRBJ1-2
v_gene: TRBV9
abundance: -
d_gene: -
CDR3nt: TGTGCCAGCAGAAAACAGGGCACTAACTATGGCTACACCTTC
CDR3aa: CASRKQGTNYGYTF

j_gene: TRBJ2-7
v_gene: TRBV23-1
abundance: -
d_gene: TRBD1
CDR3nt: TGCGCCAGCAGTGGTGGAACGAGACAGGGGGCACAGAACGAGCAGTACTTC
CDR3aa: CASSGGTRQGAQNEQYF

j_gene: TRBJ1-1
v_gene: TRBV5-6
abundance: -
d_gene: TRBD1
CDR3nt: TGTGCCAGCAGCAAAGGGACAGGGGCCACGAACACTGAAGCTTTCTTT
CDR3aa: CASSKGTGATNTEAFF

j_gene: TRBJ2-6
v_gene: TRBV5-1
abundance: -
d_gene: -
CDR3nt: TGCGCCAGCATGCTCGACTTCTCTGGGGCCAACGTCCTGACTTTC
CDR3aa: CASMLDFSGANVLTF

j_gene: TRBJ1-2
v_gene: TRBV5-1
abundance: once
d_gene: TRBD1
CDR3nt: TGCGCCAGCAGCCCCAACAGGGGTGCCTATGGCTACACCTTC
CDR3aa: CASSPNRGAYGYTF

j_gene: TRBJ1-2
v_gene: TRBV9
abundance: -
d_gene: TRBD1
CDR3nt: TGTGCCAGCAGCGTGACAGGGTCCCCTGTTGGCTACACCTTC
CDR3aa: CASSVTGSPVGYTF

j_gene: TRBJ2-7
v_gene: TRBV3-1/TRBV3-2
abundance: -
d_gene: -
CDR3nt: TGTGCCAGCAGCCAAGTAATAGACAACCACGAGCAGTACTTC
CDR3aa: CASSQVIDNHEQYF

j_gene: TRBJ2-7
v_gene: TRBV4-3
abundance: -
d_gene: -
CDR3nt: TGCGCCAGCAGCCAAGGTCACAGGTCCTACGAGCAGTACTTC
CDR3aa: CASSQGHRSYEQYF

j_gene: TRBJ2-5
v_gene: TRBV6-1
abundance: many
d_gene: TRBD2
CDR3nt: TGTGCCAGCAGTGAACTAGCGGGGGGGCCAGAGACCCAGTACTTC
CDR3aa: CASSELAGGPETQYF

j_gene: TRBJ2-3
v_gene: TRBV19
abundance: -
d_gene: -
CDR3nt: TGTGCCAGTAGTTTTACGGCGCGGCCGGGGACAGATACGCAGTATTTT
CDR3aa: CASSFTARPGTDTQYF

j_gene: TRBJ2-2
v_gene: TRBV7-9
abundance: once
d_gene: TRBD2
CDR3nt: TGTGCCAGCCCCATAAGGCTAGCGGGGAACACCGGGGAGCTGTTTTTT
CDR3aa: CASPIRLAGNTGELFF

j_gene: TRBJ1-5
v_gene: TRBV5-4
abundance: -
d_gene: -
CDR3nt: TGTGCCAGCAGCTCCGGGATCAATCAGCCCCAGCATTTT
CDR3aa: CASSSGINQPQHF

j_gene: TRBJ1-1
v_gene: TRBV3-1/TRBV3-2
abundance: -
d_gene: -
CDR3nt: TGTGCCAGCAGCCAAGTAGGCGGGGCAAGCACTGAAGCTTTCTTT
CDR3aa: CASSQVGGASTEAFF

j_gene: TRBJ2-7
v_gene: TRBV9
abundance: -
d_gene: TRBD2
CDR3nt: TGTGCCAGCAGCTACGGACTAGCGGGGCCGGGGGAGCAGTACTTC
CDR3aa: CASSYGLAGPGEQYF

j_gene: TRBJ2-1
v_gene: TRBV19
abundance: -
d_gene: -
CDR3nt: TGTGCCAGTAGTATAGACTTTTGGGGGGGGGCCGGAAATGAGCAGTTCTTC
CDR3aa: CASSIDFWGGAGNEQFF

j_gene: TRBJ1-5
v_gene: TRBV6-1
abundance: -
d_gene: -
CDR3nt: TGTGCCAGCAGTGAATTTACGGGGGAGAGTCAGCCCCAGCATTTT
CDR3aa: CASSEFTGESQPQHF

j_gene: TRBJ2-3
v_gene: TRBV4-3
abundance: -
d_gene: -
CDR3nt: TGCGCCAGCAGCCAAGATCTCCCAGATACGCAGTATTTT
CDR3aa: CASSQDLPDTQYF

j_gene: TRBJ1-2
v_gene: TRBV7-9
abundance: -
d_gene: -
CDR3nt: TGTGCCAGCACCCTCACAGAGGGCGGCTACACCTTC
CDR3aa: CASTLTEGGYTF

j_gene: TRBJ2-2
v_gene: TRBV6-4
abundance: -
d_gene: TRBD2
CDR3nt: TGTGCCAGCAGTGCAGCGGGGGGATCCGGGGAGCTGTTTTTT
CDR3aa: CASSAAGGSGELFF

j_gene: TRBJ1-1
v_gene: TRBV29-1
abundance: -
d_gene: -
CDR3nt: TGCAGCGTTGTATTTACAGGGTTGGACGCTTTCTTT
CDR3aa: CSVVFTGLDAFF

j_gene: TRBJ2-3
v_gene: TRBV5-1
abundance: once
d_gene: -
CDR3nt: TGCGCCAGCAGCCGGGGCGGGGCGCGCGCAGATACGCAGTATTTT
CDR3aa: CASSRGGARADTQYF

j_gene: TRBJ2-1
v_gene: TRBV2
abundance: -
d_gene: TRBD2
CDR3nt: TGTGCCAGCAGTGACGGGACTAGCGGGGGCATGGTGGAGCAGTTCTTC
CDR3aa: CASSDGTSGGMVEQFF

j_gene: TRBJ1-2
v_gene: TRBV5-1
abundance: few
d_gene: TRBD1
CDR3nt: TGCGCCAGCAGCTGGACAGGGGATCCTAACTATGGCTACACCTTC
CDR3aa: CASSWTGDPNYGYTF

j_gene: TRBJ1-1
v_gene: TRBV10-3
abundance: -
d_gene: TRBD1
CDR3nt: TGTGCCACCTGGGACAGCAATTCGAACACTGAAGCTTTCTTT
CDR3aa: CATWDSNSNTEAFF

j_gene: TRBJ1-2
v_gene: TRBV6-4
abundance: -
d_gene: TRBD1
CDR3nt: TGTGCCAGCAGCGAAGGACAGGGGGCGGATGGCTACACCTTC
CDR3aa: CASSEGQGADGYTF

j_gene: TRBJ2-1
v_gene: TRBV9
abundance: -
d_gene: -
CDR3nt: TGTGCCAGCAGCGTAGATCGCAGGATCAATGAGCAGTTCTTC
CDR3aa: CASSVDRRINEQFF

j_gene: TRBJ1-1
v_gene: TRBV9
abundance: -
d_gene: TRBD1
CDR3nt: TGTGCCAGCACCCAGGGGGTGGTGGCGAACACTGAAGCTTTCTTT
CDR3aa: CASTQGVVANTEAFF

j_gene: TRBJ1-2
v_gene: TRBV19
abundance: -
d_gene: -
CDR3nt: TGTGCCAGTAGTATAGTTTTGAGGAAGAAAGGCTACACCTTC
CDR3aa: CASSIVLRKKGYTF

j_gene: TRBJ2-7
v_gene: TRBV29-1
abundance: -
d_gene: TRBD2
CDR3nt: TGCAGCGTTGGGGATAGCGGGGACTACGAGCAGTACTTC
CDR3aa: CSVGDSGDYEQYF

j_gene: TRBJ2-1
v_gene: TRBV11-2
abundance: -
d_gene: TRBD2
CDR3nt: TGTGCCAGCAGCTTAGAACTAGCGGGGGGGGTCAATGAGCAGTTCTTC
CDR3aa: CASSLELAGGVNEQFF

j_gene: TRBJ2-1
v_gene: TRBV9
abundance: -
d_gene: TRBD1
CDR3nt: TGTGCCAGCAGCGTATCCGGGACAGGGCACAATGAGCAGTTCTTC
CDR3aa: CASSVSGTGHNEQFF

j_gene: TRBJ1-2
v_gene: TRBV5-1
abundance: -
d_gene: TRBD1
CDR3nt: TGCGCCAGCAGCTTTGTGACAGGGGACCTCTATGGCTACACCTTC
CDR3aa: CASSFVTGDLYGYTF